The clone carrying this T cell receptor (beta chain) turned up a few times. This specimen belongs to a study of blood T cell repertoires in COVID-19. Overall study context: Sources were T cells, B-cell-depleted T cells, or PBMCs; the material itself was cDNA or gDNA.

There are 14 residues in the CDR3. The V end lost 2 bases, the J end lost 9 bases, and 16 bases lay between the germline ends. Germline assignment: CDR1 KGHSH and CDR2 LQKENI. In the original processing: Reference gene primers were amplified, and this amplification served to estimate nucleated cell counts. The protocol was immunoSEQ multiplex PCR, while the TCRdb copy is restricted to in-frame clones and leaves out a portion. The V and J calls and clone size are taken from that table; D and trimming were inferred from the DNA. The sample lists 350,000 to 450,000 clones; around nine tenths were seen once. Seattle's enrolled individuals joined amid active infection and were then monitored longitudinally.

The genes are TRBV18 and TRBJ1-1; no clear D. The receptor was derived from a woman aged 60-75 years with COVID-19, enrolled during active disease. The material sequenced was peripheral blood. The DNA for the CDR3 is TGTGCCAGCTCACCAGAGAGTATCCCTTCTCAAGCTTTCTTT. Amino acids: CASSPESIPSQAFF.